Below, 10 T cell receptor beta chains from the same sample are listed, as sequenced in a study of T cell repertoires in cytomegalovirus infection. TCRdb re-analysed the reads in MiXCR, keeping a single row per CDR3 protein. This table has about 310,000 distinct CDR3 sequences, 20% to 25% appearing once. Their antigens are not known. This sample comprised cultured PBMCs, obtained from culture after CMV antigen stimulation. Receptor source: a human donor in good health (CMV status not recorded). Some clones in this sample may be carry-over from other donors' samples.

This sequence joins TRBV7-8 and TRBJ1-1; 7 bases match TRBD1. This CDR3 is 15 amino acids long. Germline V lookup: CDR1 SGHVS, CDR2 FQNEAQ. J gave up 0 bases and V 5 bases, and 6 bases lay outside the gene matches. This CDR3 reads CASSPRGRLNTEAFF. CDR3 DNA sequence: TGTGCCAGCAGCCCGAGGGGGCGGCTGAACACTGAAGCTTTCTTT. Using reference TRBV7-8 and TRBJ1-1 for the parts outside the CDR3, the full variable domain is GAGVSQSPRYKVAKRGQDVALRCDPISGHVSLFWYQQALGQGPEFLTYFQNEAQLDKSGLPSDRFFAERPEGSVSTLKIQRTQQEDSAVYLCASSPRGRLNTEAFFGQGTRLTVV.

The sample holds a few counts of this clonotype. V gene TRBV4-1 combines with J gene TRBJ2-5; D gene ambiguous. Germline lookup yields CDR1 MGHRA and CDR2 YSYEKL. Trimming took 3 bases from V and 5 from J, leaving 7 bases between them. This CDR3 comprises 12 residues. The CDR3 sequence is CASSHPLETQYF. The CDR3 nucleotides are TGCGCCAGCAGCCACCCCCTGGAGACCCAGTACTTC.

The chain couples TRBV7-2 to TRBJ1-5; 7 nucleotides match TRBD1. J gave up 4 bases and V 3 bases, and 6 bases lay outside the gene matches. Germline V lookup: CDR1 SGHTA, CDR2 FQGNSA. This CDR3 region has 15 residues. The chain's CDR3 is CASSFWPGQNQPQHF. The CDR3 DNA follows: TGTGCCAGCAGCTTTTGGCCGGGACAGAATCAGCCCCAGCATTTT. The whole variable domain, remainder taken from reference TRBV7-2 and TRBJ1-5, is GAGVSQSPSNKVTEKGKDVELRCDPISGHTALYWYRQSLGQGLEFLIYFQGNSAPDKSGLPSDRFSAERTGGSVSTLTIQRTQQEDSAVYLCASSFWPGQNQPQHFGDGTRLSIL.

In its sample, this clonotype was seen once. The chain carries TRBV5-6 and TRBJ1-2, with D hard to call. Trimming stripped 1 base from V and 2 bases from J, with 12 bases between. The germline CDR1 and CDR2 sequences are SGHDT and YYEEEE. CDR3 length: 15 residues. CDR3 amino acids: CASSLRRGGNYGYTF. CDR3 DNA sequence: TGTGCCAGCAGCTTGAGGCGGGGAGGAAACTATGGCTACACCTTC.

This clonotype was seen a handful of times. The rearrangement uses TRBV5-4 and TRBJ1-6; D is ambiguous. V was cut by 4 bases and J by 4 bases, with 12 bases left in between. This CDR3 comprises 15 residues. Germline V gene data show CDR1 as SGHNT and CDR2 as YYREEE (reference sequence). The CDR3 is CASSANTEYNSPLHF. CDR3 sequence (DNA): TGTGCCAGCAGCGCAAATACAGAATATAATTCACCCCTCCACTTT. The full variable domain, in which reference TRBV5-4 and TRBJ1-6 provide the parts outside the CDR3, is ETGVTQSPTHLIKTRGQQVTLRCSSQSGHNTVSWYQQALGQGPQFIFQYYREEENGRGNFPPRFSGLQFPNYSSELNVNALELDDSALYLCASSANTEYNSPLHFGNGTRLTVT.

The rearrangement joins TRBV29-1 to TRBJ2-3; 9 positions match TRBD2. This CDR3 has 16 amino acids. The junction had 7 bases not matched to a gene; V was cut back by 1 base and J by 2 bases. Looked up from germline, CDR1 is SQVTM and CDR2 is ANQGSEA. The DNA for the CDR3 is TGCAGCGTTGAAGGTCTGGCTAGCGGGGCCACAGATACGCAGTATTTT. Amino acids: CSVEGLASGATDTQYF.

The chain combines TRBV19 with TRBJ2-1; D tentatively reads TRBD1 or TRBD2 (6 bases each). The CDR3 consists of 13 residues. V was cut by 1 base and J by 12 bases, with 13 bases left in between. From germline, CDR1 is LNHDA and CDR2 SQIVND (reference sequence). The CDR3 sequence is CASSIGGAPSQFF. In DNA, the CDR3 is TGTGCCAGTAGTATAGGGGGGGCCCCTTCGCAGTTCTTC.

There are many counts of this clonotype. The CDR3 loop reads CASSLGQGELAGARETQYF. DNA for the CDR3: TGTGCCAGCAGCTTGGGACAGGGGGAACTAGCGGGAGCTCGAGAGACCCAGTACTTC. The chain has TRBV7-9 and TRBJ2-5, with D possibly called TRBD1 or TRBD2 (11 bases each). The ends were cut back, 3 bases at V and 4 bases at J, with 27 bases in the middle. Germline V gene data show CDR1 as SEHNR and CDR2 as FQNEAQ (reference sequence). The CDR3 contains 19 residues.

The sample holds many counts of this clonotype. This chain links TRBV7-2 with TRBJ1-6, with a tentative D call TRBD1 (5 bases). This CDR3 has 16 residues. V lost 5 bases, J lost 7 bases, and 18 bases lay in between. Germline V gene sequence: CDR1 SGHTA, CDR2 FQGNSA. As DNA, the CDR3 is TGTGCCAGCAGCAGAGATTCCGGGGCCTCGAATTCACCCCTCCACTTT. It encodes CASSRDSGASNSPLHF.

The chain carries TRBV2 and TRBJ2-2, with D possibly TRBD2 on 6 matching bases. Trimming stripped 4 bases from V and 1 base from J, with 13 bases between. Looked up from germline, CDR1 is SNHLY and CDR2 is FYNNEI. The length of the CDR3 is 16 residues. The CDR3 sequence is CASSAAGTLNTGELFF. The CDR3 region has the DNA TGTGCCAGCAGTGCCGCCGGGACTTTGAACACCGGGGAGCTGTTTTTT.